This T cell receptor beta chain originates from a study of T cell repertoires in cytomegalovirus infection. TCRdb re-derived calls from the reads in MiXCR, one entry per CDR3 protein. The sample shows some 700,000 distinct CDR3 sequences, 35% to 45% of them seen only once. This clonotype occurred a few times. This receptor was identified in a human donor in good health (CMV status not recorded). Some clones in this sample may be carry-over from other donors' samples. Sequencing input: PBMCs.

The CDR3 loop reads CASSYSRPGRNSPLHF. The CDR3 DNA is TGTGCCAGCAGTTACTCTCGTCCTGGGAGAAATTCACCCCTCCACTTT. The genes are TRBV28 and TRBJ1-6; D is uncertain. In germline, CDR1 is MDHEN, CDR2 SYDVKM. There are 16 residues in the CDR3. V was clipped by 4 bases and J by 7 bases, with 17 bases between them.